This T cell receptor beta chain is drawn from a study of T cell responses to AZD1222 COVID-19 vaccine. Notes on the study in general: In all cases, repertoires were sampled only after the peak T cell response. Two doses of AZD1222 preceded a rise in Spike-specific TCR breadth and depth. Nearly half of the spike-specific TCRs reportedly recognize variant regions that carry no mutations. Spike as a whole was targeted by vaccine-associated CD4 TCRs, dominant at 160-218 and 743-854.

As to this clone: What it binds is not known.

Libraries were prepared by immunoSEQ multiplex PCR; TCRdb keeps only in-frame clonotypes and omits some of them. The table shows 250,000 to 300,000 clones, with roughly 93% occurring only once. Deletions cut 4 bases from V and 2 bases from J, with 6 bases between. The CDR3 length is 13 residues. Germline V gene sequence: CDR1 KGHSH, CDR2 LQKENI. The J gene is TRBJ1-5, the V gene TRBV18; TRBD1 is a possible D gene (6 bases). This TCR was recovered from an adult who received the AZD1222 COVID-19 vaccine. The sequencing here drew on peripheral blood, taken 28 days after the second AZD1222 dose. The CDR3 here is CASSQGGNQPQHF. The CDR3, as DNA: TGTGCCAGCTCACAGGGGGGCAATCAGCCCCAGCATTTT.